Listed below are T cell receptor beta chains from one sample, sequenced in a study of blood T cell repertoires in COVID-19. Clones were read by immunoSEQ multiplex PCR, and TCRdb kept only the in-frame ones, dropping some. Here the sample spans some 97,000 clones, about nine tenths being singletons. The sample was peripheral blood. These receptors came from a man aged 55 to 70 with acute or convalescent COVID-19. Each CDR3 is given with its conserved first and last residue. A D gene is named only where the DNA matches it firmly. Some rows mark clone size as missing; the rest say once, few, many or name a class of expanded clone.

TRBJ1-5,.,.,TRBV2,CASSSSLANQPQHF,TGTGCCAGCAGCTCCTCTTTAGCTAATCAGCCCCAGCATTTT
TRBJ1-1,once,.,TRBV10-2,CASREGQGNTEAFF,TGCGCCAGCAGGGAAGGCCAGGGGAACACTGAAGCTTTCTTT
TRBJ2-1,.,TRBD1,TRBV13,CASSNRGSANEQFF,TGTGCCAGCAGCAACAGGGGTTCGGCCAATGAGCAGTTCTTC
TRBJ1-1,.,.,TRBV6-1,CASSDQMNTEAFF,TGTGCCAGCAGTGACCAGATGAACACTGAAGCTTTCTTT
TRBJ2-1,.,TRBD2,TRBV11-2,CASSPRGGGISYNEQFF,TGTGCCAGCAGCCCTCGGGGCGGGGGGATATCCTACAATGAGCAGTTCTTC
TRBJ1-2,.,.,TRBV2,CASRTQVPQNGYTF,TGTGCCAGCAGGACACAAGTGCCTCAAAACGGCTACACCTTC
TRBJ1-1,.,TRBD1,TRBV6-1,CASSETTGPGTEAFF,TGTGCCAGCAGTGAGACGACAGGGCCGGGCACTGAAGCTTTCTTT
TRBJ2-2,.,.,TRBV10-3,CAISEPDTGELFF,TGTGCCATCAGTGAGCCTGACACCGGGGAGCTGTTTTTT
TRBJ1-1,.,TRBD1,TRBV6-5,CASSLQGFSVEAFF,TGTGCCAGCAGCTTACAGGGGTTTAGTGTTGAAGCTTTCTTT
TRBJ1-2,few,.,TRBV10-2,CASSEARAVGYTF,TGCGCCAGCAGTGAGGCCAGGGCCGTGGGCTACACCTTC
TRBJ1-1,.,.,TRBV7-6,CASSAPWGRNTEAFF,TGTGCCAGCAGCGCCCCTTGGGGGCGGAACACTGAAGCTTTCTTT
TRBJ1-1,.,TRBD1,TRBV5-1,CASSLLGQLNTEAFF,TGCGCCAGCAGCTTGCTGGGACAGCTGAACACTGAAGCTTTCTTT
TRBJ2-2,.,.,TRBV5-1,CASSVDPSGVVTGELFF,TGCGCCAGCAGCGTAGACCCCTCGGGGGTTGTCACCGGGGAGCTGTTTTTT
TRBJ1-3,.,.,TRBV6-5,CASTGISGNTIYF,TGTGCCAGCACGGGTATCTCTGGAAACACCATATATTTT
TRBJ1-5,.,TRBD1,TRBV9,CASSAGTGGNEPQHF,TGTGCCAGCAGCGCCGGGACAGGGGGGAATGAACCCCAGCATTTT
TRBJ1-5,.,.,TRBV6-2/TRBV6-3,CASSKREVGDNQPQHF,TGTGCCAGCAGCAAACGGGAGGTCGGCGACAATCAGCCCCAGCATTTT
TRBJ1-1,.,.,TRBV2,CASVGRGNTEAFF,TGTGCCAGCGTGGGCAGGGGGAACACTGAAGCTTTCTTT
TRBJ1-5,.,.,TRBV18,CASSPGGGNQPQHF,TGTGCCAGCTCACCAGGGGGCGGCAATCAGCCCCAGCATTTT
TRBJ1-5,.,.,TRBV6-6,CASREVSNQPQHF,TGTGCCAGCAGGGAGGTAAGCAATCAGCCCCAGCATTTT
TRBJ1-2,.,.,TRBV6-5,CASRDRNQGYTF,TGTGCCAGCAGGGACAGAAATCAGGGCTACACCTTC
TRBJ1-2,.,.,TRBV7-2,CASSLEQVLANYGYTF,TGTGCCAGCAGCTTAGAACAGGTCCTAGCTAACTATGGCTACACCTTC
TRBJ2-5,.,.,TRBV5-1,CASTYGTGEETQYF,TGCGCCAGCACTTACGGAACAGGAGAAGAGACCCAGTACTTC
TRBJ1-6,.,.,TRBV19,CASSLSGLYSPLHF,TGTGCCAGTAGCCTCAGTGGGCTGTATTCACCCCTCCACTTT
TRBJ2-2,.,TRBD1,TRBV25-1,CASSEMGQGNTGELFF,TGTGCCAGCAGTGAGATGGGACAGGGGAACACCGGGGAGCTGTTTTTT
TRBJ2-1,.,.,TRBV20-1,CSASSRGLSVGQFF,TGCAGTGCTAGTTCTCGGGGACTTTCGGTTGGGCAGTTCTTC
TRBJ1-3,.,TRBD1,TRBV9,CASSPRQGSGNTIYF,TGTGCCAGCAGCCCCCGACAGGGAAGTGGAAACACCATATATTTT
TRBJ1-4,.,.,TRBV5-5,CASSLVRGSNEKLFF,TGTGCCAGCAGCTTGGTTCGGGGGTCTAATGAAAAACTGTTTTTT
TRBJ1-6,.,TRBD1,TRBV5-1,CASSPGQGTSPLHF,TGCGCCAGCAGCCCGGGACAGGGGACTTCACCCCTCCACTTT
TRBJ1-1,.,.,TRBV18,CASSPVQGMTEAFF,TGTGCCAGCTCACCAGTACAGGGTATGACTGAAGCTTTCTTT
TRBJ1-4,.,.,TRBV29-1,CSVEDQRGNEKLFF,TGCAGCGTTGAAGATCAGCGAGGGAATGAAAAACTGTTTTTT
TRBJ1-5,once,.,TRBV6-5,CASSSREDQPQHF,TGTGCCAGCAGTTCCAGGGAGGACCAGCCCCAGCATTTT
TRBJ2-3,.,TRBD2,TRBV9,CASSVSGGPDTQYF,TGTGCCAGCAGCGTAAGCGGGGGGCCGGATACGCAGTATTTT
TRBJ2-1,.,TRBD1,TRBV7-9,CASSPNPGTGRHNEQFF,TGTGCCAGCAGTCCTAATCCTGGGACAGGGAGACACAATGAGCAGTTCTTC
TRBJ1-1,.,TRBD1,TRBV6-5,CASRFTGAGTEAFF,TGTGCCAGCAGATTCACAGGGGCGGGTACTGAAGCTTTCTTT
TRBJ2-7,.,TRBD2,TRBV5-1,CASSAMGGVTYEQYF,TGCGCCAGCAGCGCCATGGGGGGGGTGACCTACGAGCAGTACTTC
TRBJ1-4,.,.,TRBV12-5,CASGLLSGLNEKLFF,TGTGCTAGTGGTTTGCTCTCAGGGTTAAATGAAAAACTGTTTTTT
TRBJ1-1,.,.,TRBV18,CASSPRTGEGAEAFF,TGTGCCAGCTCTCCCAGGACCGGGGAGGGGGCTGAAGCTTTCTTT
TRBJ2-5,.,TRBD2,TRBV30,CAWSVGTSGAQETQYF,TGTGCCTGGAGTGTAGGGACTAGCGGAGCCCAAGAGACCCAGTACTTC
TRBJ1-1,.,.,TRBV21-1,CARGGTGVNTEAFF,TGTGCCAGGGGTGGGACAGGGGTGAACACTGAAGCTTTCTTT
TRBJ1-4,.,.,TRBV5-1,CASRSQGFDEKLFF,TGCGCCAGCAGATCTCAGGGTTTTGATGAAAAACTGTTTTTT
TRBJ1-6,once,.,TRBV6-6,CASSLDSGSPLHF,TGTGCCAGCAGTTTGGACAGTGGTTCACCCCTCCACTTT
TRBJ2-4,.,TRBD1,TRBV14,CASSQLGQGMGNIQYF,TGTGCCAGCAGCCAACTCGGACAGGGCATGGGGAACATTCAGTACTTC
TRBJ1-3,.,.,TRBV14,CASSQNSGVLGNTIYF,TGTGCCAGCAGCCAGAACTCAGGGGTCCTTGGAAACACCATATATTTT